The clone carrying this T cell receptor (beta chain) was seen at least ten times. The data were obtained in a study of human T cells and chemical hapten exposure. Time point specified: patch test 1, 2 weeks after DPC sensitization. Treatment meaning: therapeutic diphenylcyclopropenone sensitization with weekly scalp DPC. TCRdb re-called the RACE reads through MiXCR, storing one row per CDR3 protein. The table lists 150,000 to 200,000 distinct CDR3 sequences, roughly 15% of them singletons. The CDR3 spans 11 residues. V was pared by 7 bases and J by 14 bases, with 12 bases between. Germline assignment: CDR1 MNHEY and CDR2 SVGEGT.

The source was whole blood, collected in connection with sensitization to the hapten diphenylcyclopropenone (DPC). V gene TRBV6-2 or TRBV6-3 combines with J gene TRBJ1-6; no clear D gene. This clonotype was sampled from a woman aged 25 to 45 with alopecia areata. Some clones in this sample may be carry-over from other donors' samples. The CDR3 sequence: CASTNGVTLHF. The DNA of the CDR3 is TGTGCCAGCACTAACGGGGTTACCCTCCACTTT.